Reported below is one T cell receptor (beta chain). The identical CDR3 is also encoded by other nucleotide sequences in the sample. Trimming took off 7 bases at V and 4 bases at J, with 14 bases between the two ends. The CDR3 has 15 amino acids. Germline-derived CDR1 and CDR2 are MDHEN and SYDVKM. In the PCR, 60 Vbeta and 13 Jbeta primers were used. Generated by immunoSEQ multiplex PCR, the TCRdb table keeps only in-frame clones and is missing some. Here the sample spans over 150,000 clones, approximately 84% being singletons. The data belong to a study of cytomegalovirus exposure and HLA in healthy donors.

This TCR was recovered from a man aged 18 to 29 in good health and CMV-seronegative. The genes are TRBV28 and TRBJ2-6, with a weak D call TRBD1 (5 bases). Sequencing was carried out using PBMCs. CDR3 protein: CASTIGAYGANVLTF. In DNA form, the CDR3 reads TGTGCCAGCACTATTGGGGCTTACGGGGCCAACGTCCTGACTTTC.